Shown below are 29 T cell receptor beta chains from a single sample sequenced in a study of T cells in tuberculosis. This table comes from immunoSEQ multiplex PCR, and its TCRdb copy is limited to in-frame clones, with some not included. The sample carries some 40,000 clones, about 95% recorded once. Sequencing was carried out using PBMCs. These receptor sequences come from a donor aged 5-35 years with latent tuberculosis or without tuberculosis infection.

About this clone itself: An end of the junction does not agree with germline; a read error may underlie this. The gene calls are TRBV7-2 and TRBJ1-2, with D tentatively TRBD1 (5 bases). This CDR3 has 12 residues. Per the germline V gene, CDR1 is SGHTA and CDR2 is FQGNSA. CDR3 region: CASRLRANGFTF. DNA of the CDR3: TGTGCCAGCAGGCTCAGGGCTAATGGCTTCACCTTC. Using reference TRBV7-2 and TRBJ1-2 for the parts outside the CDR3, the full variable domain is GAGVSQSPSNKVTEKGKDVELRCDPISGHTALYWYRQSLGQGLEFLIYFQGNSAPDKSGLPSDRFSAERTGGSVSTLTIQRTQQEDSAVYLCASRLRANGFTFGSGTRLTVV.

The chain recombines TRBV10-3 with TRBJ2-7, with 12 bases identical to TRBD2. This CDR3 region has 16 residues. CDR1 is ENHRY and CDR2 is SYGVKD in the germline V gene. V lost 0 bases and J lost 7; bases outside the gene matches: 7. Written as DNA, the CDR3 is TGTGCCATCAGTGAGTCCCCTAGCGGGGGGGCGGGGGAGCAGTACTTC. This translates into CAISESPSGGAGEQYF.

The chain employs TRBV6-6 and TRBJ2-5; 7 bases map to TRBD1. The V gene's germline CDR1 is MNHNY and CDR2 SVGAGI (reference sequence). V shed 8 bases, J shed 4 bases, and the junction held 13 bases outside the gene matches. CDR3 size: 15 residues. The CDR3 DNA reads as TGTGCCAGCTATAGTGGGAGAGAGGGGGCAGAGACCCAGTACTTC. It codes for CASYSGREGAETQYF.

J is TRBJ2-7 and V is TRBV9, with 11 positions matching TRBD1. Losses at the gene ends were 4 bases for V and 8 bases for J; bases not matched to a gene: 14. Germline CDR1 reads SGDLS; CDR2 reads YYNGEE. CDR3 length equals 16 residues. CDR3 coding DNA: TGTGCCAGCAGCCCCCAAATGGGGACAGGGGGTTCGAAGCAGTACTTC. Its translation is CASSPQMGTGGSKQYF. Variable domain in full (rest from reference TRBV9 and TRBJ2-7): DSGVTQTPKHLITATGQRVTLRCSPRSGDLSVYWYQQSLDQGLQFLIQYYNGEERAKGNILERFSAQQFPDLHSELNLSSLELGDSALYFCASSPQMGTGGSKQYFGPGTRLTVT.

CDR3 loop: CAWTTPGELFF. The CDR3 DNA is TGTGCCTGGACTACGCCCGGGGAGCTGTTTTTT. This chain connects TRBV30 to TRBJ2-2; D is undetermined. The CDR3 totals 11 residues. Germline CDR1 and CDR2: GTSNPN and SVGIG (reference sequence). V lost 4 bases and J lost 6, with 6 bases in between.

This sequence joins TRBV4-3 and TRBJ1-2, with unresolved D. The CDR3 runs 14 residues. The ends were cut back, 0 bases at V and 4 bases at J, with 9 bases in the middle. Looked up from germline, CDR1 is LGHNA and CDR2 is YSLEER. The CDR3 nucleotides are TGCGCCAGCAGCCAAGAGTTTAGTACCTATGGCTACACCTTC. Its translation is CASSQEFSTYGYTF.

This chain uses TRBV19 with TRBJ1-2; D gene unclear. V was clipped by 4 bases and J by 3 bases, with 9 bases between them. The CDR3 is made up of 13 amino acids. Germline V gene sequence: CDR1 LNHDA, CDR2 SQIVND (reference sequence). CDR3 amino acids: CASSTQNYYGYTF. The CDR3 DNA follows: TGTGCCAGTAGTACACAGAACTACTATGGCTACACCTTC.

J is TRBJ2-7 and V is TRBV28; tentatively, D is TRBD2 (5 bases). The germline CDR1 and CDR2 sequences are MDHEN and SYDVKM. This CDR3 contains 15 residues. V lost 7 bases, J lost 6 bases, and 22 bases lay in between. The CDR3 reads CASTERDRPVFEQYF. The CDR3 DNA reads as TGTGCCAGCACCGAACGGGATCGTCCTGTTTTCGAGCAGTACTTC.

V gene TRBV28 combines with J gene TRBJ2-3; 8 nucleotides agree with TRBD1. CDR1 MDHEN and CDR2 SYDVKM come from the germline V gene. This CDR3 region has 15 residues. V was pared by 2 bases and J by 4 bases, with 5 bases of the junction left unmatched. The CDR3: CASSLGQGNSDTQYF. CDR3 DNA: TGTGCCAGCAGTTTAGGACAGGGTAATTCAGATACGCAGTATTTT.

This clone turned up a few times. The chain recombines TRBV28 with TRBJ2-7; 8 bases agree with TRBD1. The trim removed 6 bases at V and 0 bases at J, leaving 19 bases unmatched. Germline V gene sequence: CDR1 MDHEN, CDR2 SYDVKM. CDR3 length equals 19 residues. CDR3 DNA sequence: TGTGCCAGCAGCCCAGATCCCCGGAGACAGGGGCCAAGCTCCTACGAGCAGTACTTC. It is translated as CASSPDPRRQGPSSYEQYF.

This clone appeared a few times. The rearrangement uses TRBV6-5 and TRBJ2-6; D is perhaps TRBD2 (5 bases). Germline CDR1 is MNHEY and CDR2 is SVGAGI. The CDR3 extends over 15 amino acids. With 6 bases removed from V and 3 bases from J, the gap between germline ends came to 12 bases. CDR3 nucleotides: TGTGCCAGCAGGCCCGGGGTTGATGGGGCCAACGTCCTGACTTTC. This gives the protein CASRPGVDGANVLTF.

The chain links TRBV2 to TRBJ1-1, with 7 positions matching TRBD1. J gave up 1 base and V 6 bases, and 5 bases lay outside the gene matches. Looked up from germline, CDR1 is SNHLY and CDR2 is FYNNEI. The CDR3 has 14 residues. As DNA, the CDR3 is TGTGCCAGCAGGACCGGGACAGAGAACACTGAAGCTTTCTTT. As protein: CASRTGTENTEAFF.

The sample holds one count of this clone. The rearrangement joins TRBV7-8 to TRBJ1-4; D might be TRBD1 (5 bases). Germline V gene lookup returns CDR1 SGHVS and CDR2 FQNEAQ. CDR3 length equals 16 residues. V dropped 0 bases and J dropped 5 bases, with 13 bases sitting between them. The CDR3 DNA reads TGTGCCAGCAGCTTAGCTCGTTCGGGGGGGAATGAAAAACTGTTTTTT. This gives the protein CASSLARSGGNEKLFF.

The rearrangement links TRBV29-1 to TRBJ2-5; perhaps TRBD1 as D (7 bases). The CDR3 runs 24 residues. The V and J ends lost 3 bases and 1 base respectively, with 42 bases between them. From germline, CDR1 is SQVTM and CDR2 ANQGSEA. The chain's CDR3 is CSVDLSPAFPPGGRTCEFQETQYF. CDR3 coding DNA: TGCAGCGTTGATTTAAGCCCGGCTTTTCCCCCAGGGGGGAGAACTTGTGAGTTCCAAGAGACCCAGTACTTC.

The chain employs TRBV7-9 and TRBJ2-1, with 11 nucleotides matching TRBD2. Looked up from germline, CDR1 is SEHNR and CDR2 is FQNEAQ (reference sequence). This CDR3 contains 16 residues. V lost 0 bases, J lost 7 bases, and 5 bases stayed unmatched. The CDR3 coding sequence is TGTGCCAGCAGCTTAGCCGGGGTAGCGGGGGGGAATGAGCAGTTCTTC. Translation: CASSLAGVAGGNEQFF.

This clone turned up a few times. The chain recombines TRBV6-7 with TRBJ1-2, with D tentatively TRBD1 (6 bases). TRBV6-7 is an ORF; its function is uncertain. The CDR3 covers 14 residues. The V end was cut by 5 bases, the J end by 2 bases, with 12 bases between. CDR3: CASSTDSLNYGYTF. The CDR3 bases are TGTGCCAGCAGTACGGACAGCCTCAACTATGGCTACACCTTC.

The chain is built from TRBV6-6 and TRBJ1-2, with 7 bases aligning to TRBD1. Germline trimming cut 2 bases from V and 6 bases from J; bases unmatched to any gene: 9. The CDR3 runs to 15 residues. The V gene's germline CDR1 is MNHNY and CDR2 SVGAGI (reference sequence). CDR3 bases: TGTGCCAGCAGTTACCCCAGACAGGGCGAACATGGCTACACCTTC. This codes for CASSYPRQGEHGYTF.

The chain recombines TRBV2 with TRBJ2-1; 10 bases map to TRBD1. Germline CDR1 and CDR2: SNHLY and FYNNEI. Trimming cost V 6 bases and J 7 bases; bases outside gene matches: 15. The CDR3 consists of 17 residues. The CDR3 loop is CASSERLPGQGRNEQFF. CDR3 bases: TGTGCCAGCAGCGAAAGGCTTCCGGGACAGGGGCGGAATGAGCAGTTCTTC. Variable domain in full (rest from reference TRBV2 and TRBJ2-1): EPEVTQTPSHQVTQMGQEVILRCVPISNHLYFYWYRQILGQKVEFLVSFYNNEISEKSEIFDDQFSVERPDGSNFTLKIRSTKLEDSAMYFCASSERLPGQGRNEQFFGPGTRLTVL.

The J gene is TRBJ2-7, the V gene TRBV28, with 10 bases lining up with TRBD1. The CDR3 totals 14 residues. Per the germline V gene, CDR1 is MDHEN and CDR2 is SYDVKM. J was trimmed by 5 bases and V by 6 bases; bases with no gene match: 7. CDR3 amino acids: CASSTGQGWDEQYF. The CDR3 region has the DNA TGTGCCAGCAGCACGGGACAGGGGTGGGACGAGCAGTACTTC.

This chain connects TRBV6-4 to TRBJ2-1, with 10 nucleotides matching TRBD1. J lost 10 bases, V lost 8 bases, and 8 bases had no gene match. There are 13 residues in the CDR3. Germline V gene sequence: CDR1 MRHNA, CDR2 SNTAGT. This chain's CDR3 is CASSGTGAGEQFF. CDR3 bases: TGTGCCAGCTCCGGGACAGGGGCTGGCGAGCAGTTCTTC.

The rearrangement uses TRBV28 and TRBJ2-7, with 9 bases fitting TRBD1. CDR1 MDHEN and CDR2 SYDVKM come from the germline V gene. V gave up 4 bases and J gave up 3 bases; unmatched junction bases: 1. CDR3 length: 13 residues. CDR3 loop: CASSSGQGYEQYF. In nucleotides, the CDR3 is TGTGCCAGCAGTTCGGGACAGGGCTACGAGCAGTACTTC. Full variable domain (missing parts from reference TRBV28 and TRBJ2-7): DVKVTQSSRYLVKRTGEKVFLECVQDMDHENMFWYRQDPGLGLRLIYFSYDVKMKEKGDIPEGYSVSREKKERFSLILESASTNQTSMYLCASSSGQGYEQYFGPGTRLTVT.

The chain employs TRBV27 and TRBJ2-6; D perhaps matches TRBD1 (6 bases). Between the trimmed V and J ends, which lost 5 bases and 2 bases, there was a span of 13 bases. The CDR3 is made up of 16 amino acids. Germline V gene sequence: CDR1 MNHEY, CDR2 SMNVEV (reference sequence). The CDR3 loop reads CASSRTVLPGANVLTF. In DNA, the CDR3 is TGTGCCAGCAGTCGGACAGTTCTTCCTGGGGCCAACGTCCTGACTTTC.

This clone was seen a handful of times. The genes are TRBV5-6 and TRBJ1-3; 7 bases are shared with TRBD1. V trimming: 5 bases; J trimming: 2 bases; junction bases outside the gene matches: 7. Germline V lookup: CDR1 SGHDT, CDR2 YYEEEE. The CDR3 totals 15 residues. CDR3 DNA sequence: TGTGCCAGCAGAGGACGCCAGGGGGCTGGAAACACCATATATTTT. Protein: CASRGRQGAGNTIYF. Using reference TRBV5-6 and TRBJ1-3 for the parts outside the CDR3, the full variable domain is DAGVTQSPTHLIKTRGQQVTLRCSPKSGHDTVSWYQQALGQGPQFIFQYYEEEERQRGNFPDRFSGHQFPNYSSELNVNALLLGDSALYLCASRGRQGAGNTIYFGEGSWLTVV.

The V gene is TRBV30, the J gene TRBJ2-7; 8 nucleotides match TRBD1. Germline values: CDR1 GTSNPN, CDR2 SVGIG (reference sequence). The CDR3 consists of 15 residues. The V segment lost 3 bases and the J segment 1 base; nucleotides outside the gene matches: 8. The DNA for the CDR3 is TGTGCCTGGAGCAACAGGGGGAGGAAATCCTACGAGCAGTACTTC. It translates to CAWSNRGRKSYEQYF.

This clone was seen a few times. The chain combines TRBV28 with TRBJ2-3, with unresolved D. The V end lost 3 bases, the J end lost 0 bases, and 7 bases lay between the germline ends. The CDR3 contains 14 residues. From germline, CDR1 is MDHEN and CDR2 SYDVKM. CDR3 amino acids: CASSFPGSTDTQYF. The CDR3 nucleotides read TGTGCCAGCAGTTTCCCGGGTAGCACAGATACGCAGTATTTT.

The gene calls are TRBV10-3 and TRBJ2-7; D is undetermined. Between the trimmed V and J ends, which lost 6 bases and 5 bases, there was a span of 14 bases. The CDR3 has 13 residues. Germline V gives CDR1 ENHRY, CDR2 SYGVKD. The chain's CDR3 is CAIRNSKPDEQYF. The CDR3 DNA sequence: TGTGCCATCAGAAACAGTAAACCAGACGAGCAGTACTTC.

This CDR3 reads CASTGTGGNYGYTF. The CDR3 DNA reads TGTGCCAGCACCGGGACAGGGGGTAACTATGGCTACACCTTC. This rearrangement joins TRBV6-6 to TRBJ1-2; TRBD1 matches at 11 bases. The CDR3 has 14 residues. Per the germline V gene, CDR1 is MNHNY and CDR2 is SVGAGI (reference sequence). V shed 7 bases and J 1 base; nucleotides not matched to a gene: 2.

V is TRBV4-3 and J is TRBJ1-6, with TRBD1 matching over 12 bases. Per germline, CDR1 LGHNA and CDR2 YSLEER. V trimming: 4 bases; J trimming: 5 bases; junction bases outside the gene matches: 12. This CDR3 is built from 19 residues. The CDR3 loop is CASSPGTGGVEGNNSPLHF. CDR3 bases: TGCGCCAGCAGCCCCGGGACAGGGGGCGTAGAAGGGAATAATTCACCCCTCCACTTT.

This clone was recorded a few times. The gene calls are TRBV27 and TRBJ2-2; 8 bases agree with TRBD1. With 6 bases clipped from V and 0 bases from J, the junction kept 9 bases outside the gene matches. The CDR3 runs 17 residues. The V gene's germline CDR1 is MNHEY and CDR2 SMNVEV (reference sequence). CDR3 coding DNA: TGTGCCAGCAGCTCTTGGGACAGGTTCGCGAACACCGGGGAGCTGTTTTTT. Residues: CASSSWDRFANTGELFF.